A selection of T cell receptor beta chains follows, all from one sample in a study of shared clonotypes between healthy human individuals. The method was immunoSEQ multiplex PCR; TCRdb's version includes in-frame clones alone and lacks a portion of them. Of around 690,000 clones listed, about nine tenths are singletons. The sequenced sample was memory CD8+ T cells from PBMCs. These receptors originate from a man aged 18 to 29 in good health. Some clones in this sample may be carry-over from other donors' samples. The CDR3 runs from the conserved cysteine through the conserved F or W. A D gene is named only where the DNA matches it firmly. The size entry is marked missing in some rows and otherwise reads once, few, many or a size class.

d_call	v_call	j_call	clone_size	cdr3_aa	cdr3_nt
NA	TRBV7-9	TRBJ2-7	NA	CASAGAEGEQYF	TGTGCCAGCGCTGGGGCCGAAGGGGAGCAGTACTTC
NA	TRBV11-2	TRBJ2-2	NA	CASSLVQGEAGELFF	TGTGCCAGCAGCTTAGTTCAGGGAGAGGCCGGGGAGCTGTTTTTT
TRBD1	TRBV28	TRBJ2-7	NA	CASSWTGYEQYF	TGTGCCAGCAGTTGGACAGGGTACGAGCAGTACTTC
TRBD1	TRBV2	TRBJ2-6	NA	CASREPGGTGHSGANVLTF	TGTGCCAGCAGGGAGCCAGGGGGGACAGGTCACTCTGGGGCCAACGTCCTGACTTTC
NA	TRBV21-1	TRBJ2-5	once	CASSTTQNRAQYF	TGTGCCAGCAGCACGACCCAAAACAGGGCCCAGTACTTC
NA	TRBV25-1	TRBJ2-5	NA	CASSELGTQYF	TGTGCCAGCAGTGAATTGGGGACCCAGTACTTC
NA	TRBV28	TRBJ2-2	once	CASHPTDQNTGELFF	TGTGCCAGCCACCCCACAGACCAGAACACCGGGGAGCTGTTTTTT
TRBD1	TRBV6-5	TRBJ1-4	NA	CASSLWDREKLFF	TGTGCCAGCAGTCTTTGGGACAGGGAAAAACTGTTTTTT
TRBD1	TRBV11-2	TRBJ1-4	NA	CASTYRGRREKLFF	TGTGCCAGCACCTACAGGGGGCGGCGTGAAAAACTGTTTTTT
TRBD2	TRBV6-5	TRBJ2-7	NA	CASSSWGEGGYEQYF	TGTGCCAGCAGTTCATGGGGGGAGGGCGGGTACGAGCAGTACTTC
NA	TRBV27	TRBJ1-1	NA	CASSLYPGMNTEAFF	TGTGCCAGCAGTTTATACCCGGGGATGAACACTGAAGCTTTCTTT
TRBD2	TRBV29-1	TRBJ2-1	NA	CSVEVRSGNHNEQFF	TGCAGCGTTGAGGTTCGTAGCGGGAATCACAATGAGCAGTTCTTC
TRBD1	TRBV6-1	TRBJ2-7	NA	CASREGTGPYEQYF	TGTGCCAGCAGAGAAGGGACAGGGCCCTACGAGCAGTACTTC
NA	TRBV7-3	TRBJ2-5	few	CASSLDGETQYF	TGTGCCAGCAGCTTGGATGGGGAGACCCAGTACTTC
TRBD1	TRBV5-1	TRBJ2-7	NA	CASSSPGTGDIYEQYF	TGCGCCAGCAGCTCCCCCGGGACAGGGGATATCTACGAGCAGTACTTC
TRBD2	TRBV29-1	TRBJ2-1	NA	CSVDFLLREESNEQFF	TGCAGCGTTGACTTTCTATTGCGGGAGGAAAGCAATGAGCAGTTCTTC
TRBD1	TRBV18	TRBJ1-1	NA	CASSHGIRGRGTEAFF	TGTGCCAGCTCACACGGGATCAGGGGGCGCGGAACTGAAGCTTTCTTT
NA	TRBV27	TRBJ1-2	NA	CASSPFRGDYGYTF	TGTGCCAGCAGTCCTTTTCGGGGAGACTATGGCTACACCTTC
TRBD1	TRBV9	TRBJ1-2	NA	CASSTGGSGGYTF	TGTGCCAGCAGCACAGGGGGCTCTGGGGGCTACACCTTC
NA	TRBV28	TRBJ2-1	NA	CASSLISSYNEQFF	TGTGCCAGCAGTTTAATAAGCTCCTACAATGAGCAGTTCTTC
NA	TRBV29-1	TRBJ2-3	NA	CSVGVVTSTDTQYF	TGCAGCGTTGGTGTAGTCACAAGCACAGATACGCAGTATTTT
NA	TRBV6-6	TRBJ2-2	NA	CASSYGAGELFF	TGTGCCAGCAGTTACGGGGCAGGGGAGCTGTTTTTT
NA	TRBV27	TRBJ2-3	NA	CASSWFRFSDTQYF	TGTGCCAGCAGTTGGTTCCGTTTCTCAGATACGCAGTATTTT
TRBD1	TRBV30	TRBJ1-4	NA	CAWGTGHNEKLFF	TGTGCCTGGGGGACAGGGCATAATGAAAAACTGTTTTTT
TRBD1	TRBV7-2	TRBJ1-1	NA	CASSSNRGLLVEAFF	TGTGCCAGCAGCTCTAACAGGGGGCTATTGGTTGAAGCTTTCTTT
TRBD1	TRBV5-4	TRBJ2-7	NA	CASSWDRESSYEQYF	TGTGCCAGCAGCTGGGACAGGGAAAGCTCCTACGAGCAGTACTTC
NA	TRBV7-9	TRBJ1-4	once	CASSLAGGKLFF	TGTGCCAGCAGCTTAGCTGGGGGAAAACTGTTTTTT
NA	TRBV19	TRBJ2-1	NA	CASSIVSLGSYNEQFF	TGTGCCAGTAGTATCGTCTCCCTAGGCTCCTACAATGAGCAGTTCTTC
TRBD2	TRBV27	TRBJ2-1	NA	CASTLGTSNNEQFF	TGTGCCAGCACCTTGGGGACTAGCAACAATGAGCAGTTCTTC
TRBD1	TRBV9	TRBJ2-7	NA	CASSTFGTGGLYEQYF	TGTGCCAGCAGCACCTTCGGGACAGGGGGTCTCTACGAGCAGTACTTC
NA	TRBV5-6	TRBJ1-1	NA	CASSPQAFF	TGTGCCAGCAGCCCTCAAGCTTTCTTT
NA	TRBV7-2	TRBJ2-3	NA	CASSPPPTDTQYF	TGTGCCAGCAGCCCCCCCCCGACAGATACGCAGTATTTT
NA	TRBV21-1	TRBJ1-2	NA	CASSTQELVTGSYGYTF	TGTGCCAGCAGCACCCAGGAATTAGTGACAGGGAGCTATGGCTACACCTTC
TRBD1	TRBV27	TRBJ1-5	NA	CASGDSSGLLDQPQHF	TGTGCCAGCGGGGACAGCTCTGGCCTCCTGGATCAGCCCCAGCATTTT
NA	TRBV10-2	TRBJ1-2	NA	CASSVEGLGYGYTF	TGCGCCAGCAGTGTTGAGGGGCTCGGCTATGGCTACACCTTC
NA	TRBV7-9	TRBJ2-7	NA	CASSLGGSDWEQYF	TGTGCCAGCAGCTTAGGGGGCTCTGATTGGGAGCAGTACTTC
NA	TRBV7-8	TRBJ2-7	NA	CASSFSRADSYEQYF	TGTGCCAGCAGCTTCTCTAGGGCGGACTCCTACGAGCAGTACTTC
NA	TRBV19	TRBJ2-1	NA	CASSPRGWTGVNNEQFF	TGTGCCAGTAGTCCCCGGGGTTGGACGGGGGTCAACAATGAGCAGTTCTTC
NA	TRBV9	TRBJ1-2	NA	CASSYLTPAPGAGYGYTF	TGTGCCAGCAGCTATCTCACCCCCGCCCCAGGGGCAGGCTATGGCTACACCTTC
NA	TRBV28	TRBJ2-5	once	CASSFRAGRETQYF	TGTGCCAGCAGTTTTCGGGCAGGGCGGGAGACCCAGTACTTC
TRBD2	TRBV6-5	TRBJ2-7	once	CASSTMTSGPYEQYF	TGTGCCAGCAGTACCATGACTAGCGGACCCTACGAGCAGTACTTC
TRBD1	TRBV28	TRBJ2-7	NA	CASNRDSSYEQYF	TGTGCCAGCAACCGGGACAGTTCCTACGAGCAGTACTTC
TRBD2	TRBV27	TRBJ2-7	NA	CASSPRLAGVVYEQYF	TGTGCCAGCAGTCCGCGACTAGCGGGAGTGGTCTACGAGCAGTACTTC
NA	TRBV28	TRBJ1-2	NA	CASSFYRGARYKGYTF	TGTGCCAGCAGTTTTTACCGGGGGGCCCGATATAAAGGCTACACCTTC
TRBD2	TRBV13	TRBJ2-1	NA	CASSFSGGGWDEQFF	TGTGCCAGCAGCTTCTCGGGAGGTGGGTGGGATGAGCAGTTCTTC
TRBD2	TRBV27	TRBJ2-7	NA	CASSLFGTSGRGPSYEQYF	TGTGCCAGCAGTTTATTCGGGACTAGCGGGAGGGGCCCCTCCTACGAGCAGTACTTC
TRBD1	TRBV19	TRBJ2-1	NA	CASSSGQGYSGLSYNEQFF	TGTGCCAGTAGTTCGGGACAGGGATATTCGGGGCTCTCCTACAATGAGCAGTTCTTC
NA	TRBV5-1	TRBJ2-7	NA	CASSLAKRDGSYEQYF	TGCGCCAGCAGCTTGGCCAAAAGGGACGGATCCTACGAGCAGTACTTC
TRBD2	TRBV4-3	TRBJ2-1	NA	CASSQESGLPRYEQFF	TGCGCCAGCAGCCAAGAGTCGGGACTACCAAGGTATGAGCAGTTCTTC
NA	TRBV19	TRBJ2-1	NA	CASSPGLYLEQFF	TGTGCCAGTAGTCCCGGACTATATCTTGAGCAGTTCTTC